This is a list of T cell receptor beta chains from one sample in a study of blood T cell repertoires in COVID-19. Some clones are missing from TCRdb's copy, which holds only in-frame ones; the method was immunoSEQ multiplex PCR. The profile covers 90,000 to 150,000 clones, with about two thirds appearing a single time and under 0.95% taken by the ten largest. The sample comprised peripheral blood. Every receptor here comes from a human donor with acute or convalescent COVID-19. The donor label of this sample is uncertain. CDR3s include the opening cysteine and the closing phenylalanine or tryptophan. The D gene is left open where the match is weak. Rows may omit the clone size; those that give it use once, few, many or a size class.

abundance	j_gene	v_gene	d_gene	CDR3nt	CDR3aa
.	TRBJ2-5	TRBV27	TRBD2	TGTGCCAGCAGTTTACCGCCGACTAGCGGGGCCCAAGAGACCCAGTACTTC	CASSLPPTSGAQETQYF
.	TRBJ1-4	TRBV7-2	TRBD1	TGTGCCAGCAGCTTAGCGCGTGGACAGGGTAATGAAAAACTGTTTTTT	CASSLARGQGNEKLFF
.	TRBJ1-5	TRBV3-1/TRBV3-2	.	TGTGCCAGCAGCCAAGAAATAGGGGGCAATCAGCCCCAGCATTTT	CASSQEIGGNQPQHF
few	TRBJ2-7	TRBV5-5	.	TGTGCCAGCAGCTTGTTTTGGGGCCTCTACGAGCAGTACTTC	CASSLFWGLYEQYF
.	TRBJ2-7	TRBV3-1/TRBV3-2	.	TGTGCCAGCAGCCAAGATTGGGGAGACGAGCAGTACTTC	CASSQDWGDEQYF
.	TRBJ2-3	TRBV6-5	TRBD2	TGTGCCAGCAGTAAGCTAGCGGGGGGGCCAAATACGCAGTATTTT	CASSKLAGGPNTQYF
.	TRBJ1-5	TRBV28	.	TGTGCCAGCGATGGTGGACAGAGGAGAAGCAATCAGCCCCAGCATTTT	CASDGGQRRSNQPQHF
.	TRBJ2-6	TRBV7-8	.	TGTGCCAGCACCGGTACCTCTGGGGCCAACGTCCTGACTTTC	CASTGTSGANVLTF
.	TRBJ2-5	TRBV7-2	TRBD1	TGTGCCAGCAGCTCGTATGGACAGGGAGAGACCCAGTACTTC	CASSSYGQGETQYF
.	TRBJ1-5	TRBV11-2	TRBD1	TGTGCCAGCAGCTTAGGGACAGGCTACAATCAGCCCCAGCATTTT	CASSLGTGYNQPQHF
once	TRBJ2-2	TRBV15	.	TGTGCCACCAGCAGAGACCTGAGTAGCACCGGGGAGCTGTTTTTT	CATSRDLSSTGELFF
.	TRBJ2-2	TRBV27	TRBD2	TGTGCCAGCAGTTTACCCGGACTAGCGGGGGACACCGGGGAGCTGTTTTTT	CASSLPGLAGDTGELFF
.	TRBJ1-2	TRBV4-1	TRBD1	TGCGCCAGCAGACAAGGGGCAGGGGGCTCCTATGGCTACACCTTC	CASRQGAGGSYGYTF
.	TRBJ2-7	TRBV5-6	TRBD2	TGTGCCAGCAGCTCACCGGGACTAGCGGTATACGAGCAGTACTTC	CASSSPGLAVYEQYF
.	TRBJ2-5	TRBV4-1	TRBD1	TGCGCCAGCAGCCAAGTGACCCGGACAGGGGGGCGGGAGACCCAGTACTTC	CASSQVTRTGGRETQYF
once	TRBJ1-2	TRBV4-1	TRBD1	TGCGCCAGCAGCCAAGCGGACAGGGGGAGCTTCAACGGCTACACCTTC	CASSQADRGSFNGYTF
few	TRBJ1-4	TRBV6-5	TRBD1	TGTGCCAGCTCCGGACAGGGGATTGAAAAACTGTTTTTT	CASSGQGIEKLFF
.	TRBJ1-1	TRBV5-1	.	TGCGCCAGCAGCTTGGCGCAGGGGAACACTGAAGCTTTCTTT	CASSLAQGNTEAFF
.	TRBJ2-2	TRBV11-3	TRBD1	TGTGCCAGCAGCCCCGGGACAGGGGGCACCGGGGAGCTGTTTTTT	CASSPGTGGTGELFF
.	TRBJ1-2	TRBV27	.	TGTGCCAGCAGTTACGGACGGGGGGTGGACTATGGCTACACCTTC	CASSYGRGVDYGYTF
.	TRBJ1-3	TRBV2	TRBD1	TGTGCCACCCTCAGGACAGGCGAAAACACCATATATTTT	CATLRTGENTIYF
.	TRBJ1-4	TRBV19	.	TGTGCCAGTAGTATGATGGCGGTAGCAACTAATGAAAAACTGTTTTTT	CASSMMAVATNEKLFF
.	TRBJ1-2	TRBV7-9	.	TGTGCCAGCAGCCTCCAGACAGGATTTAACTATGGCTACACCTTC	CASSLQTGFNYGYTF
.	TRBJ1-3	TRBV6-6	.	TGTGCCATTGGGGGGGGGTCCGGAAACACCATATATTTT	CAIGGGSGNTIYF
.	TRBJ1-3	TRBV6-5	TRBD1	TGTGCCAGCGCCGGGACAGGGTCAGGAAACACCATATATTTT	CASAGTGSGNTIYF
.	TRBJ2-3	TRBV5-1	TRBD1	TGCGCCAGCAGCTTGGGGGACAGGGGGCTGGATACGCAGTATTTT	CASSLGDRGLDTQYF
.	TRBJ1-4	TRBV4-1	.	TGCGCCAGCAGCCACCCCGGACAAGACGCAACTAATGAAAAACTGTTTTTT	CASSHPGQDATNEKLFF